Below are 30 T cell receptor beta chains sequenced from a single sample in a study of identical twins. TCRdb recomputed calls from the 5' RACE reads with MiXCR, one row per CDR3 protein. The table records 350,000 to 450,000 distinct CDR3 sequences, 15% to 20% of them present only once. The sample consisted of naive T cells sorted from blood. These receptors originate from a man aged 45 to 65 in good health.

This chain links TRBV30 with TRBJ2-1; TRBD2 matches 11 bases. The germline gives CDR1 GTSNPN, CDR2 SVGIG (reference sequence). CDR3 length equals 14 residues. With 4 bases clipped from V and 6 bases from J, the junction kept 5 bases outside the gene matches. CDR3 amino acids: CAWTRTSGFNEQFF. The CDR3 DNA is TGTGCCTGGACGCGGACTAGCGGGTTCAATGAGCAGTTCTTC.

V usage is TRBV15 and J usage is TRBJ2-7; D gene unclear. Germline loops: CDR1 LNHNV, CDR2 YYDKDF (reference sequence). The CDR3 has 12 amino acids. V lost 0 bases to trimming and J lost 6 bases, with 6 bases between them. This CDR3 is CATSREDGEQYF. The DNA of the CDR3 is TGTGCCACCAGCAGAGAAGACGGCGAGCAGTACTTC.

The V call is TRBV7-9, the J call TRBJ2-3, with D uncertain. V lost 8 bases to trimming and J lost 0 bases, with 12 bases between them. The CDR3 consists of 14 residues. The V gene's germline CDR1 is SEHNR and CDR2 FQNEAQ (reference sequence). The CDR3 DNA reads TGTGCCAGCGGATCGATAACTAGCACAGATACGCAGTATTTT. Protein: CASGSITSTDTQYF. The variable domain in full, with the rest retrieved from reference TRBV7-9 and TRBJ2-3, is DTGVSQNPRHKITKRGQNVTFRCDPISEHNRLYWYRQTLGQGPEFLTYFQNEAQLEKSRLLSDRFSAERPKGSFSTLEIQRTEQGDSAMYLCASGSITSTDTQYFGPGTRLTVL.

This clonotype was recorded many times. This chain links TRBV24-1 with TRBJ2-5, with D perhaps TRBD2 (5 bases). The CDR3 runs 15 residues. The germline V gene encodes CDR1 KGHDR and CDR2 SFDVKD. With 3 bases removed from V and 2 bases from J, the gap between germline ends came to 12 bases. The CDR3 bases are TGTGCCACCAGTGATCTATCCGGGAAACAAGAGACCCAGTACTTC. This gives the protein CATSDLSGKQETQYF.

This clonotype was counted ten times or more. The V and J genes are TRBV20-1 and TRBJ1-4, with unresolved D. Per germline, CDR1 DFQATT and CDR2 SNEGSKA (reference sequence). CDR3 size: 13 residues. The germline V and J ends were trimmed by 4 bases and 5 bases, with 11 bases remaining between them. CDR3 protein: CSATGSHNEKLFF. The CDR3 region has the DNA TGCAGTGCTACCGGGTCCCACAATGAAAAACTGTTTTTT.

This clonotype was counted at least ten times. The chain uses TRBV5-1 and TRBJ1-2; TRBD1 agrees at 7 bases. Germline CDR1 and CDR2: SGHRS and YFSETQ. Trimming took 0 bases from V and 2 from J; bases not matched to a gene: 4. This CDR3 spans 15 amino acids. CDR3 DNA: TGCGCCAGCAGCTTGGAACAGACAGGGAACTATGGCTACACCTTC. The encoded protein is CASSLEQTGNYGYTF.

This clonotype occurred many times. The chain uses TRBV20-1 and TRBJ2-3; D gene ambiguous. The germline gives CDR1 DFQATT, CDR2 SNEGSKA (reference sequence). V was pared by 2 bases and J by 2 bases, with 11 bases between. The CDR3 extends over 14 amino acids. CDR3 nucleotide sequence: TGCAGTGCTAGACCCCAAACGTACACAGATACGCAGTATTTT. Residues: CSARPQTYTDTQYF.

This clonotype was observed a few times. The chain carries TRBV5-4 and TRBJ1-4, with D possibly being TRBD1 (6 bases). V was cut by 0 bases and J by 3 bases, with 15 bases left in between. CDR3 length: 17 amino acids. Germline CDR1 is SGHNT and CDR2 is YYREEE (reference sequence). This CDR3 reads CASSLGQAGPANEKLFF. The DNA of the CDR3 is TGTGCCAGCAGCTTGGGACAGGCGGGGCCAGCTAATGAAAAACTGTTTTTT. The whole variable domain, remainder taken from reference TRBV5-4 and TRBJ1-4, is ETGVTQSPTHLIKTRGQQVTLRCSSQSGHNTVSWYQQALGQGPQFIFQYYREEENGRGNFPPRFSGLQFPNYSSELNVNALELDDSALYLCASSLGQAGPANEKLFFGSGTQLSVL.

This chain joins TRBV4-1 and TRBJ1-5; tentatively, D is TRBD1 (6 bases). This CDR3 has 15 amino acids. The germline V gene has CDR1 MGHRA and CDR2 YSYEKL. Trimming shortened V by 1 base and J by 3 bases, and 10 bases separated the two germline ends. The CDR3 loop is CASSQGTEYNQPQHF. CDR3 DNA sequence: TGCGCCAGCAGCCAAGGGACAGAGTACAATCAGCCCCAGCATTTT.

In this sample, this clonotype turned up many times. The chain joins TRBV6-5 to TRBJ2-1; 8 bases are a match to TRBD2. Trimming at V came to 3 bases and at J to 2 bases, leaving 9 bases not matched to a gene. This CDR3 spans 17 amino acids. The germline CDR1 and CDR2 sequences are MNHEY and SVGAGI. The CDR3, as DNA: TGTGCCAGCAGTTATAGGGCGGGAGGCCGCCCCTACAATGAGCAGTTCTTC. Amino acid sequence: CASSYRAGGRPYNEQFF.

This clonotype has a handful of counts. The J gene is TRBJ2-2, the V gene TRBV5-5; TRBD2 agrees at 11 bases. This CDR3 contains 17 residues. The V segment lost 0 bases and the J segment 3 bases; nucleotides outside the gene matches: 4. Per the germline V gene, CDR1 is SGHKS and CDR2 is YYEKEE (reference sequence). CDR3 DNA: TGTGCCAGCAGCTTGGTGCCTAGCGGGAGGTACACCGGGGAGCTGTTTTTT. This gives the protein CASSLVPSGRYTGELFF.

This clonotype was seen a few times. The rearrangement links TRBV2 to TRBJ2-7; no definite D call. Germline CDR1 is SNHLY and CDR2 is FYNNEI. Trimming took 6 bases from V and 1 from J, leaving 10 bases between them. The CDR3 covers 13 residues. The chain's CDR3 is CASRGGPSYEQYF. The DNA of the CDR3 is TGTGCCAGCAGGGGCGGCCCGTCCTACGAGCAGTACTTC.

This clonotype was counted many times. The chain links TRBV20-1 to TRBJ2-5; D is perhaps TRBD1 (5 bases). Trimming removed 6 bases from V and 2 bases from J, with 10 bases in between. The CDR3 sequence is 12 residues long. CDR1 DFQATT and CDR2 SNEGSKA come from the germline V gene (reference sequence). The chain's CDR3 is CSALTEQETQYF. The DNA of the CDR3 is TGCAGTGCCCTGACAGAGCAAGAGACCCAGTACTTC.

This clonotype was seen a handful of times. The V call is TRBV20-1, the J call TRBJ2-1, with 9 bases that match TRBD1. CDR3 size: 13 residues. V lost 7 bases and J lost 4; bases outside the gene matches: 5. CDR1 and CDR2 from the germline V gene are DFQATT and SNEGSKA (reference sequence). The chain's CDR3 is CSDHGQGYNEQFF. CDR3 coding DNA: TGCAGTGACCACGGACAGGGGTACAATGAGCAGTTCTTC.

The chain is built from TRBV27 and TRBJ2-7, with TRBD2 as a possible D gene (6 bases). Germline CDR1 MNHEY, CDR2 SMNVEV (reference sequence). The CDR3 is made up of 16 amino acids. The V end was cut by 6 bases, the J end by 1 base, with 19 bases between. CDR3 amino acids: CASSLPSAKSSYEQYF. The CDR3, as DNA: TGTGCCAGCAGCTTACCTAGCGCTAAGAGTTCCTACGAGCAGTACTTC.

There are a few counts of this clonotype. This chain connects TRBV12-3 or TRBV12-4 to TRBJ1-4, with a tentative D call TRBD1 (5 bases). V dropped 1 base and J dropped 8 bases, with 14 bases sitting between them. The CDR3 sequence is 15 residues long. The DNA for the CDR3 is TGTGCCAGCAGTTTAGATAACAGGAAAGACGAAAAACTGTTTTTT. Its protein is CASSLDNRKDEKLFF.

There are many counts of this clonotype. The J gene is TRBJ1-6, the V gene TRBV19; D not resolved. The CDR3 loop spans 13 amino acids. Germline CDR1 and CDR2: LNHDA and SQIVND (reference sequence). V gave up 4 bases and J gave up 0 bases, with 1 base separating them. CDR3: CASSTSYNSPLHF. DNA of the CDR3: TGTGCCAGTAGTACCTCCTATAATTCACCCCTCCACTTT.

This clonotype was detected a few times. The genes are TRBV12-3 or TRBV12-4 and TRBJ2-5, with 7 bases identical to TRBD2. V shed 2 bases, J shed 4 bases, and the junction held 4 bases outside the gene matches. The CDR3 contains 14 residues. In DNA form, the CDR3 reads TGTGCCAGCAGTTTACTGGGAGGGCGAGAGACCCAGTACTTC. Translation: CASSLLGGRETQYF.

Many counts were recorded for this clonotype. The CDR3 nucleotides are TGTGCCAGCAGTTATAGGACAGGCAATCAGCCCCAGCATTTT. It codes for CASSYRTGNQPQHF. The chain combines TRBV6-5 with TRBJ1-5, with TRBD1 as a possible D gene (6 bases). The CDR3 consists of 14 residues. Germline CDR1 is MNHEY and CDR2 is SVGAGI. Trimming stripped 3 bases from V and 2 bases from J, with 8 bases between.

This clonotype has ten or more counts. V usage is TRBV5-1 and J usage is TRBJ1-3, with D uncertain. Germline V CDR1 and CDR2: SGHRS, YFSETQ. V was cut by 5 bases and J by 0 bases, with 9 bases left in between. CDR3 length: 14 residues. CDR3 sequence (DNA): TGCGCCAGCAGTTTAGAGATCTCTGGAAACACCATATATTTT. Protein product: CASSLEISGNTIYF.

This clonotype has at least ten counts. This chain uses TRBV20-1 with TRBJ2-7; a weak D match, TRBD1 (6 bases). Trimming removed 0 bases from V and 4 bases from J, with 13 bases in between. The germline gives CDR1 DFQATT, CDR2 SNEGSKA (reference sequence). The CDR3 is made up of 14 amino acids. CDR3 coding DNA: TGCAGTGCTAGAGATCGGGCAGGGGCGTACGAGCAGTACTTC. It specifies CSARDRAGAYEQYF.

The chain uses TRBV20-1 and TRBJ2-1; TRBD2 matches at 10 bases. Trimming at V came to 4 bases and at J to 8 bases, leaving 11 bases not matched to a gene. CDR1 is DFQATT and CDR2 is SNEGSKA in the germline V gene (reference sequence). The CDR3 is 15 amino acids. The CDR3 loop is CSATPAGGRSYEQFF. CDR3 DNA: TGCAGTGCTACCCCAGCGGGGGGGCGATCCTATGAGCAGTTCTTC.

This clonotype turned up a few times. This rearrangement joins TRBV12-3 or TRBV12-4 to TRBJ2-3; 8 bases agree with TRBD1. The CDR3 spans 16 residues. Trimming took 5 bases from V and 2 from J; bases not matched to a gene: 9. The CDR3 here is CASSPRGQGPTDTQYF. In DNA form, the CDR3 reads TGTGCCAGCAGTCCGAGAGGACAGGGCCCCACAGATACGCAGTATTTT.

This clonotype was counted ten times or more. The chain is built from TRBV5-1 and TRBJ2-5; D uncertain. CDR1 is SGHRS and CDR2 is YFSETQ in the germline V gene. The CDR3 is made up of 15 amino acids. Trimming left V 0 bases short and J 0 bases short, with 9 bases between. CDR3 DNA: TGCGCCAGCAGCTTGGATGGTTCCCACCAAGAGACCCAGTACTTC. Translating gives CASSLDGSHQETQYF.

This clonotype has only a few counts. J is TRBJ2-5 and V is TRBV20-1; perhaps TRBD2 as D (5 bases). The germline V gene encodes CDR1 DFQATT and CDR2 SNEGSKA (reference sequence). V was cut by 0 bases and J by 0 bases, with 11 bases left in between. The CDR3 consists of 15 residues. CDR3 in DNA: TGCAGTGCTAGAGATGGAGGACGGCACCAAGAGACCCAGTACTTC. Its translation is CSARDGGRHQETQYF.

The CDR3 here is CASSIAYGSTYEQYF. DNA for the CDR3: TGTGCCAGTAGTATAGCGTACGGCTCTACCTACGAGCAGTACTTC. The chain uses TRBV19 and TRBJ2-7; D not certain. The CDR3 extends over 15 amino acids. Germline V gene sequence: CDR1 LNHDA, CDR2 SQIVND (reference sequence). V was shortened by 1 base and J by 2 bases, with 12 bases between the two germline ends.

This clonotype was seen many times. As DNA, the CDR3 is TGTGCCAGCAGCTTATTAACTTTGCCGCCGGGCAATGAGCAGTTCTTC. It codes for CASSLLTLPPGNEQFF. This chain uses TRBV11-2 with TRBJ2-1; D gene ambiguous. Germline-derived CDR1 and CDR2 are SGHAT and FQNNGV. CDR3 length: 16 amino acids. V was pared by 2 bases and J by 6 bases, with 17 bases between.

This clonotype has just a few counts. This may come from a read error, since a much larger clone is one base off. V usage is TRBV12-3 or TRBV12-4 and J usage is TRBJ2-2; D remains unclear. V was cut by 4 bases and J by 7 bases, with 4 bases left in between. CDR3 length equals 11 residues. The CDR3 DNA follows: TGTGCCAGCAGTTCAATCGGGGAGCTGTTTTTT. Amino acid sequence: CASSSIGELFF.

This clonotype occurred many times. V is TRBV4-3 and J is TRBJ1-6; 8 nucleotides align to TRBD1. The CDR3 runs 16 residues. With 0 bases clipped from V and 6 bases from J, the junction kept 4 bases outside the gene matches. The V gene's germline CDR1 is LGHNA and CDR2 YSLEER. The CDR3 spells CASSQDTGGFNSPLHF. The CDR3 region has the DNA TGCGCCAGCAGCCAAGATACAGGGGGTTTTAATTCACCCCTCCACTTT.

The chain couples TRBV28 to TRBJ2-5; tentatively, D is TRBD1 or TRBD2 (5 bases each). The V and J ends lost 7 bases and 2 bases respectively, with 11 bases between them. CDR1 is MDHEN and CDR2 is SYDVKM in the germline V gene. The CDR3 covers 13 residues. The CDR3 DNA reads as TGTGCCAGCAACTGGGGGAATCAAGAGACCCAGTACTTC. Residues: CASNWGNQETQYF.